Shown below are 16 T cell receptor beta chains from a single sample sequenced in a study of CD8+ T cells in alopecia areata. Extraction and reverse transcription of RNA yielded cDNA as the sequencing template. Produced via immunoSEQ multiplex PCR; TCRdb's table is partial and in-frame only. Of about 110,000 clones listed, around 59% are singletons. Sequencing was performed on CD8+ T cells sorted from blood. These receptors were collected from a human donor in good health.

In its sample, this clone was seen once. V and J are TRBV5-6 and TRBJ2-3; the match to TRBD2 covers 7 bases. With V trimmed by 1 base and J by 6 bases, 8 bases remained unmatched. The CDR3 covers 15 residues. Germline-derived CDR1 and CDR2 are SGHDT and YYEEEE. CDR3 loop: CASSLMSSGIDTQYF. The CDR3 DNA sequence: TGTGCCAGCAGCTTGATGTCTAGCGGTATCGATACGCAGTATTTT.

The J gene is TRBJ1-1, the V gene TRBV4-3; 10 nucleotides align to TRBD1. Germline assignment: CDR1 LGHNA and CDR2 YSLEER. Unmatched junction bases numbered 4, after V lost 5 bases and J lost 1 base. The CDR3 runs 15 residues. The DNA for the CDR3 is TGCGCCAGCAGCTACAGGACAGGGGGGAACACTGAAGCTTTCTTT. Translation gives CASSYRTGGNTEAFF.

The chain uses TRBV7-9 and TRBJ2-3, with D tentatively TRBD1 or TRBD2 (5 bases each). This CDR3 is built from 17 residues. The germline V and J ends were trimmed by 4 bases and 1 base, with 18 bases remaining between them. From germline, CDR1 is SEHNR and CDR2 FQNEAQ (reference sequence). The CDR3 loop reads CASSSDPGARGTDTQYF. In nucleotides, the CDR3 is TGTGCCAGCAGCTCCGACCCCGGGGCCAGGGGCACAGATACGCAGTATTTT. Filled out from reference TRBV7-9 and TRBJ2-3, the complete variable domain reads DTGVSQNPRHKITKRGQNVTFRCDPISEHNRLYWYRQTLGQGPEFLTYFQNEAQLEKSRLLSDRFSAERPKGSFSTLEIQRTEQGDSAMYLCASSSDPGARGTDTQYFGPGTRLTVL.

The chain links TRBV30 to TRBJ2-1; D may be TRBD2 (6 bases). Germline V lookup: CDR1 GTSNPN, CDR2 SVGIG (reference sequence). The CDR3 contains 15 residues. Trimming cost V 0 bases and J 0 bases, with 9 bases left between them. This CDR3 is CAWSVGTGSYNEQFF. The CDR3 DNA reads TGTGCCTGGAGTGTAGGGACTGGCTCCTACAATGAGCAGTTCTTC.

In the case of this clone: Relative to the germline gene, one junction end is altered; a read error may explain this. The chain employs TRBV7-7 and TRBJ2-7; weak D call: TRBD2 (6 bases). There are 16 residues in the CDR3. CDR1 SSHAT and CDR2 FNYEAQ come from the germline V gene (reference sequence). The CDR3 DNA follows: TGTGCTAGCAGCCCTGCCTTTAGCGGAGACCCCTACGAGCAGTACTTC. Amino acid sequence: CASSPAFSGDPYEQYF. Complete variable domain (other parts from reference TRBV7-7 and TRBJ2-7): GAGVSQSPRYKVTKRGQDVTLRCDPISSHATLYWYQQALGQGPEFLTYFNYEAQPDKSGLPSDRFSAERPEGSISTLTIQRTEQRDSAMYRCASSPAFSGDPYEQYFGPGTRLTVT.

V gene TRBV10-3 combines with J gene TRBJ2-5; D gene unclear. The V and J ends lost 3 bases and 1 base respectively, with 9 bases between them. CDR3 size: 14 residues. Germline assignment: CDR1 ENHRY and CDR2 SYGVKD. In DNA, the CDR3 is TGTGCCATCAGTGACGTCCAGCTCCAAGAGACCCAGTACTTC. It specifies CAISDVQLQETQYF.

The V call is TRBV13, the J call TRBJ2-2; D gene unclear. V lost 1 base and J 3 bases, leaving 12 bases between the germline ends. CDR3 size: 16 residues. Per germline, CDR1 PRHDT and CDR2 FYEKMQ (reference sequence). The CDR3 loop reads CASSLAFGFHTGELFF. CDR3 coding DNA: TGTGCCAGCAGCTTAGCGTTCGGGTTTCACACCGGGGAGCTGTTTTTT.

This chain joins TRBV5-6 and TRBJ2-1; D is unresolved. Germline lookup yields CDR1 SGHDT and CDR2 YYEEEE. V shed 0 bases and J shed 2 bases, with 9 bases lying between them. This CDR3 region has 15 residues. The CDR3 DNA is TGTGCCAGCAGCTTGGGCCGTTCGCCCTACAATGAGCAGTTCTTC. Protein sequence: CASSLGRSPYNEQFF.

The V gene is TRBV10-3, the J gene TRBJ2-7; no clear D. The germline gives CDR1 ENHRY, CDR2 SYGVKD. This CDR3 region has 13 residues. Deletions cut 2 bases from V and 0 bases from J, with 5 bases between. Here the CDR3 DNA reads TGTGCCATCAGTGAGGGCAGCTCCTACGAGCAGTACTTC. Translating gives CAISEGSSYEQYF.

This clone has more than one count but fewer than ten. The genes are TRBV28 and TRBJ1-1; D remains unclear. This CDR3 is built from 15 residues. Germline assignment: CDR1 MDHEN and CDR2 SYDVKM. Trimming removed 4 bases at V and 4 bases at J, with 16 bases between. The CDR3 spells CASSYAGPVGTEAFF. The CDR3 DNA follows: TGTGCCAGCAGTTATGCGGGCCCCGTCGGCACTGAAGCTTTCTTT.

This chain connects TRBV5-6 to TRBJ1-1; the D is unclear. The CDR3 has 16 amino acids. V lost 3 bases and J 7 bases, leaving 22 bases between the germline ends. The germline V gene encodes CDR1 SGHDT and CDR2 YYEEEE. The CDR3 region has the DNA TGTGCCAGCAGCTCAGCCCCGGGTATTTGGATAAGTGAAGCTTTCTTT. Protein product: CASSSAPGIWISEAFF.

J is TRBJ2-3 and V is TRBV14; 15 bases agree with TRBD2. Germline CDR1 SGHDN, CDR2 FVKESK. This CDR3 has 17 residues. V lost 3 bases and J lost 6; bases outside the gene matches: 7. CDR3 nucleotide sequence: TGTGCCAGCAGCCACGGACTAGCGGGGGGGCCGAGTGATACGCAGTATTTT. This translates into CASSHGLAGGPSDTQYF.

The V gene is TRBV27, the J gene TRBJ2-7; 9 nucleotides align to TRBD2. Per germline, CDR1 MNHEY and CDR2 SMNVEV (reference sequence). Trimming at V came to 5 bases and at J to 4 bases, leaving 9 bases not matched to a gene. The CDR3 consists of 15 residues. The DNA for the CDR3 is TGTGCCAGCAGTGGGCAGACTAGCGGAGCTTACGAGCAGTACTTC. As protein: CASSGQTSGAYEQYF.

This clone has a handful of counts. The rearrangement uses TRBV6-5 and TRBJ1-4, with 11 bases aligning to TRBD1. Germline-derived CDR1 and CDR2 are MNHEY and SVGAGI. The CDR3 is made up of 14 amino acids. V trimming: 6 bases; J trimming: 6 bases; junction bases outside the gene matches: 3. The CDR3 loop reads CASSSGQGDEKLFF. As DNA, the CDR3 is TGTGCCAGCAGCTCGGGACAGGGGGATGAAAAACTGTTTTTT.

The chain couples TRBV4-1 to TRBJ1-2; D is uncertain. In germline, CDR1 is MGHRA, CDR2 YSYEKL. The CDR3 length is 14 residues. Trimming took off 6 bases at V and 7 bases at J, with 18 bases between the two ends. The CDR3 spells CASRPVSAAFGYTF. CDR3 nucleotide sequence: TGCGCCAGCAGACCCGTTTCAGCGGCGTTTGGCTACACCTTC.

This clone was recorded once. This chain uses TRBV5-1 with TRBJ2-5; D ambiguous. V was cut by 1 base and J by 3 bases, with 1 base left in between. This CDR3 comprises 11 residues. The germline V gene encodes CDR1 SGHRS and CDR2 YFSETQ. The CDR3 DNA reads TGCGCCAGCAGCTTGAAAGAGACCCAGTACTTC. Translated, it gives CASSLKETQYF. The variable domain in full, with the rest retrieved from reference TRBV5-1 and TRBJ2-5, is KAGVTQTPRYLIKTRGQQVTLSCSPISGHRSVSWYQQTPGQGLQFLFEYFSETQRNKGNFPGRFSGRQFSNSRSEMNVSTLELGDSALYLCASSLKETQYFGPGTRLLVL.